This T cell receptor beta chain originates from a study of a mutant IDH1 vaccine in newly diagnosed glioma. Whole-study context: Across weeks 1, 3, 5, 7, 11, 15, 19 and 23, patients received a vaccination each time, eight in all. Beforehand, treatment had been radiotherapy, temozolomide, or both; the majority received both.

Regarding time point: week 11, during vaccination. Topical imiquimod was applied with each vaccine dose, which held 300 ug of mutant IDH1 20-mer peptide. There were new WHO grade 3 or 4 astrocytomas in the donors, and these were IDH1-mutant and ATRX-lost. Study-wide findings and caveats: Apparently, pseudoprogression bore no relation to changes among the top peripheral T cell clonotypes.

The table came from immunoSEQ multiplex PCR; TCRdb's copy has only in-frame clones and leaves some out. The sample holds 38,000 or so clones; about 80% are singletons and the top ten take roughly 16%. The V gene lost 2 bases and the J gene lost 6 bases, with 8 bases spanning the gap. The CDR3 length is 12 residues. Looked up from germline, CDR1 is GTSNPN and CDR2 is SVGIG (reference sequence). This clone turned up a few times. As yet, its antigen is unknown. The chain links TRBV30 to TRBJ2-1; D remains unclear. This TCR came from a woman between 25 and 40 years old with glioma. Some clones in this sample may be carry-over from other donors' samples. The starting material was peripheral blood mononuclear cells (PBMCs), obtained from a glioma patient whose treatment included an IDH1 peptide vaccine. Written as DNA, the CDR3 is TGTGCCTGGAGTCACCCCCCCAATGAGCAGTTCTTC. Translating gives CAWSHPPNEQFF. Drawing the rest from reference TRBV30 and TRBJ2-1, the complete variable domain is SQTIHQWPATLVQPVGSPLSLECTVEGTSNPNLYWYRQAAGRGLQLLFYSVGIGQISSEVPQNLSASRPQDRQFILSSKKLLLSDSGFYLCAWSHPPNEQFFGPGTRLTVL.